The next 18 T cell receptor beta chains were all read from a single sample in a study of blood T cell repertoires in COVID-19. Clones were read by immunoSEQ multiplex PCR, and TCRdb kept only the in-frame ones, dropping some. The table lists around 180,000 clones, around 74% of them singletons, with around 2.9% in the top ten. Sequencing was performed on peripheral blood. The receptor set was obtained from a woman at least 80 years old with acute or convalescent COVID-19.

This chain connects TRBV10-1 to TRBJ2-5; TRBD2 matches at 7 bases. With V trimmed by 3 bases and J by 5 bases, 9 bases remained unmatched. The CDR3 is made up of 15 amino acids. Germline CDR1 reads WNHNN; CDR2 reads SYGVQD (reference sequence). In DNA form, the CDR3 reads TGCGCCAGCAGTGAAATACGCGGGAGCTGGGAGACCCAGTACTTC. Protein product: CASSEIRGSWETQYF.

The rearrangement joins TRBV29-1 to TRBJ1-1; maybe TRBD1 (6 bases). The V gene lost 7 bases and the J gene lost 2 bases, with 11 bases spanning the gap. Germline CDR1 and CDR2: SQVTM and ANQGSEA. The length of the CDR3 is 12 residues. CDR3 nucleotides: TGCAGCGGGGACACCTTCAACACTGAAGCTTTCTTT. This codes for CSGDTFNTEAFF.

The chain couples TRBV7-2 to TRBJ1-4; D remains unclear. V was pared by 1 base and J by 3 bases, with 9 bases between. Per the germline V gene, CDR1 is SGHTA and CDR2 is FQGNSA. The CDR3 sequence is 15 residues long. The DNA of the CDR3 is TGTGCCAGCAGCTTAGTAGGAGTTCCTAATGAAAAACTGTTTTTT. As protein: CASSLVGVPNEKLFF.

This chain links TRBV7-2 with TRBJ2-5; D perhaps matches TRBD2 (6 bases). Germline assignment: CDR1 SGHTA and CDR2 FQGNSA. V was trimmed by 6 bases and J by 7 bases, leaving 24 bases between them. CDR3 length: 16 amino acids. The CDR3 DNA sequence: TGTGCCAGCAGACAAGTCGGCCCGGGGCCCGGGGGGACCCAGTACTTC. It encodes CASRQVGPGPGGTQYF.

This clone was seen once. This sequence joins TRBV27 and TRBJ2-1; possibly TRBD2 for D (5 bases). Germline V gives CDR1 MNHEY, CDR2 SMNVEV (reference sequence). Trimming cost V 5 bases and J 9 bases, with 17 bases left between them. The CDR3 totals 14 residues. This CDR3 is CASSSGGPFVEQFF. The CDR3 nucleotides read TGTGCCAGCAGTAGCGGTGGGCCTTTTGTTGAGCAGTTCTTC.

This chain links TRBV27 with TRBJ1-6, with D possibly being TRBD1 (6 bases). The germline CDR1 and CDR2 sequences are MNHEY and SMNVEV (reference sequence). V was trimmed by 3 bases and J by 7 bases, leaving 10 bases between them. The CDR3 loop spans 14 amino acids. CDR3 protein: CASSFGQLNSPLHF. CDR3 bases: TGTGCCAGCAGTTTCGGACAGCTCAATTCACCCCTCCACTTT.

This clone was counted at least ten times. This rearrangement joins TRBV12-3 or TRBV12-4 to TRBJ1-1; D is perhaps TRBD1 (5 bases). V was cut by 6 bases and J by 3 bases, with 11 bases left in between. The CDR3 consists of 13 residues. The CDR3 DNA is TGTGCCAGCAGCCGCGGGGCATACACTGAAGCTTTCTTT. Translating it yields CASSRGAYTEAFF.

The chain links TRBV6-5 to TRBJ1-1, with TRBD1 identical over 8 bases. This CDR3 is built from 13 residues. Germline V gene data show CDR1 as MNHEY and CDR2 as SVGAGI. The trim removed 5 bases at V and 7 bases at J, leaving 6 bases unmatched. CDR3 bases: TGTGCCAGCAGTAAAACCGGGACAGGTGAAGCTTTCTTT. This codes for CASSKTGTGEAFF.

This clone came up a few times. This rearrangement joins TRBV11-2 to TRBJ2-1; 16 positions match TRBD2. Germline CDR1 is SGHAT and CDR2 is FQNNGV. This CDR3 region has 16 residues. V dropped 4 bases and J dropped 7; count of bases not matched to a gene: 4. The DNA for the CDR3 is TGTGCCAGCAGCTCCGGGACTAGCGGGAGGGGGAATGAGCAGTTCTTC. It codes for CASSSGTSGRGNEQFF.

V and J are TRBV7-3 and TRBJ1-1; D may be TRBD1 (5 bases). This CDR3 contains 14 residues. The germline CDR1 and CDR2 sequences are SGHTA and FQGTGA. V lost 5 bases and J lost 6, with 16 bases in between. CDR3 DNA sequence: TGTGCCAGCAGCCCCTCGTCAGGGAGGGCTGAAGCTTTCTTT. Encoded protein: CASSPSSGRAEAFF.

The chain links TRBV24-1 to TRBJ2-2; 9 bases are a match to TRBD1. The CDR3 extends over 17 amino acids. Trimming removed 0 bases from V and 4 bases from J; junction bases left unmatched: 5. CDR1 is KGHDR, CDR2 SFDVKD, per germline. The CDR3 protein is CATSDLGWTGATGELFF. CDR3 nucleotide sequence: TGTGCCACCAGTGATTTGGGTTGGACAGGGGCCACCGGGGAGCTGTTTTTT.

This clone was recorded a few times. The genes are TRBV15 and TRBJ1-5; the D gene is possibly TRBD1 (5 bases). The CDR3 covers 15 residues. Germline V gene data show CDR1 as LNHNV and CDR2 as YYDKDF (reference sequence). V shed 0 bases and J shed 7 bases, with 13 bases lying between them. The CDR3 loop reads CATSRDLGEGQPQHF. As DNA, the CDR3 is TGTGCCACCAGCAGAGACCTAGGGGAAGGGCAGCCCCAGCATTTT.

This sequence joins TRBV11-3 and TRBJ2-5, with a weak D call TRBD1 (5 bases). V lost 5 bases, J lost 4 bases, and 14 bases lay in between. CDR1 SGHNT and CDR2 YENEEA come from the germline V gene. The CDR3 is 14 amino acids. The CDR3 DNA reads TGTGCCAGCAGCCCCGCTAGGGGTTCAGAGACCCAGTACTTC. Its protein product is CASSPARGSETQYF.

Comments on this clone: The junction does not match germline at one end; this may be a read error. The rearrangement links TRBV9 to TRBJ2-1; D gene ambiguous. Germline values: CDR1 SGDLS, CDR2 YYNGEE. This CDR3 region has 11 residues. CDR3 nucleotide sequence: TGTGCCAGCAGCGCCTACGATGAGCAGTTCTTC. Translation: CASSAYDEQFF. Full variable domain (outside the CDR3, taken from reference TRBV9 and TRBJ2-1): DSGVTQTPKHLITATGQRVTLRCSPRSGDLSVYWYQQSLDQGLQFLIQYYNGEERAKGNILERFSAQQFPDLHSELNLSSLELGDSALYFCASSAYDEQFFGPGTRLTVL.

The V gene is TRBV29-1, the J gene TRBJ1-1; the D gene is possibly TRBD1 (5 bases). The CDR3 consists of 12 residues. V lost 5 bases to trimming and J lost 4 bases, with 11 bases between them. Germline V gene sequence: CDR1 SQVTM, CDR2 ANQGSEA. The CDR3 reads CSVRGDGTEAFF. CDR3 nucleotides: TGCAGCGTTCGGGGGGACGGCACTGAAGCTTTCTTT.

In this sample, this clone turned up once. J is TRBJ1-2 and V is TRBV4-1, with D maybe TRBD1 (5 bases). This CDR3 contains 16 residues. The germline V gene encodes CDR1 MGHRA and CDR2 YSYEKL. Trimming pared 2 bases from V and 5 bases from J, leaving 18 bases between. This chain's CDR3 is CASSQTLSRQLYGYTF. In DNA form, the CDR3 reads TGCGCCAGCAGCCAAACCCTATCCCGACAGCTTTATGGCTACACCTTC.

The sample holds a few counts of this clone. V and J are TRBV11-3 and TRBJ1-1; TRBD1 matches at 7 bases. The length of the CDR3 is 14 residues. Germline V gene sequence: CDR1 SGHNT, CDR2 YENEEA. V dropped 5 bases and J dropped 1; count of bases not matched to a gene: 4. The CDR3 is CASSPGTANTEAFF. Written as DNA, the CDR3 is TGTGCCAGCAGCCCAGGGACAGCGAACACTGAAGCTTTCTTT.

The chain is built from TRBV9 and TRBJ2-5; TRBD2 agrees at 11 bases. With V trimmed by 4 bases and J by 4 bases, 9 bases remained unmatched. Germline-derived CDR1 and CDR2 are SGDLS and YYNGEE. The CDR3 consists of 16 residues. CDR3 nucleotides: TGTGCCAGCAGCTCCCGGGGTAGCGGGAGGGGAGAGACCCAGTACTTC. This sequence encodes CASSSRGSGRGETQYF. Supplemented by reference TRBV9 and TRBJ2-5, the full variable domain reads DSGVTQTPKHLITATGQRVTLRCSPRSGDLSVYWYQQSLDQGLQFLIQYYNGEERAKGNILERFSAQQFPDLHSELNLSSLELGDSALYFCASSSRGSGRGETQYFGPGTRLLVL.